This TCR beta chain was documented in a study of early stage breast cancer tumors. Study in general: Of some 17 invasive breast tumors, about a dozen were hormone receptor-positive, HER2-negative. Invasive lobular carcinomas made up about 30% of the 12 ER+/PR+/HER2- tumors. Study-level results: Commonly generated sequences made up most enriched TCRB sequences shared between patients.

On this clone itself: The antigen is not known.

Each sample had two DNA replicates, around 0.53 ug blood or approximately 1.5 ug tissue. The table came from immunoSEQ multiplex PCR; TCRdb's copy has only in-frame clones and leaves some out. Found here are tens of thousands of clones, just under 85% of them singletons; the top ten hold roughly 9.9%. The length of the CDR3 is 14 residues. The V segment lost 3 bases and the J segment 6 bases; nucleotides outside the gene matches: 3. CDR1 SGHNT and CDR2 YYREEE come from the germline V gene (reference sequence). This chain links TRBV5-4 with TRBJ2-2; 9 positions match TRBD1. This TCR derives from a person aged 45-60 years with breast cancer. The sequenced sample was blood. CDR3 amino acids: CASSWGQGPGELFF. CDR3 nucleotides: TGTGCCAGCAGCTGGGGACAGGGCCCCGGGGAGCTGTTTTTT.